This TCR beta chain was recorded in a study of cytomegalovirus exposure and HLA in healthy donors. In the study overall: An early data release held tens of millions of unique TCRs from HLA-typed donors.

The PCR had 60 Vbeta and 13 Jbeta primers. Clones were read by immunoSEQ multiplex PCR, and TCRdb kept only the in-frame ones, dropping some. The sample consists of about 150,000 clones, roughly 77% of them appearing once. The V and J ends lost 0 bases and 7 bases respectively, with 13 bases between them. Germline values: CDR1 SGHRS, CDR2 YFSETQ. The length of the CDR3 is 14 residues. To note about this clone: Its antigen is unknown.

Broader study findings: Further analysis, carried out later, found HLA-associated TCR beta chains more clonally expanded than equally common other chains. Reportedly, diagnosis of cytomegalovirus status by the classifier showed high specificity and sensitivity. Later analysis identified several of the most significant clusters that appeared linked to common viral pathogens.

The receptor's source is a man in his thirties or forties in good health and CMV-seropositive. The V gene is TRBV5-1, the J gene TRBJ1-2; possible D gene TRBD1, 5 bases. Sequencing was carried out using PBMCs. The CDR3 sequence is CASSLDGTGGGYTF. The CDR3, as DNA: TGCGCCAGCAGCTTGGACGGGACTGGGGGTGGCTACACCTTC.